The rows below give T cell receptor beta chains drawn from one sample of a study of blood T cells in healthy people across ages. Via MiXCR, TCRdb re-called the 5' RACE reads, giving one row per CDR3 protein. The sample has over 1.5 million distinct CDR3 sequences, around half seen once; the top ten hold 2.1%. The sequencing sample was made of blood. Receptors were obtained from a woman in her thirties or forties in good health. Each CDR3 is given with its conserved first and last residue. Fields, in order: CDR3 DNA, CDR3 protein, V gene, clone size, J gene, D gene. The D gene is left open where the match is weak. Some rows have no size entry. The others give once, few or many, or a class for an expanded clone.

CDR3nt: TGTGCCAGCAGTGACCTCTCCGGGGTCGGGCAGTACTTC; CDR3aa: CASSDLSGVGQYF; v_gene: TRBV25-1; abundance: few; j_gene: TRBJ2-7; d_gene: -
CDR3nt: TGTGCCAGCAGCTTGAGTAGGGTGGGGTACAATGAGCAGTTCTTC; CDR3aa: CASSLSRVGYNEQFF; v_gene: TRBV7-2; abundance: few; j_gene: TRBJ2-1; d_gene: -
CDR3nt: TGCGCCAGCAGCTTGCTCCCCCCTGGGACAGCCCAAGAGACCCAGTACTTC; CDR3aa: CASSLLPPGTAQETQYF; v_gene: TRBV5-1; abundance: -; j_gene: TRBJ2-5; d_gene: TRBD1
CDR3nt: TGTGCCAGCAGTTCGACAAGGGTGGAGACCCAGTACTTC; CDR3aa: CASSSTRVETQYF; v_gene: TRBV7-2; abundance: -; j_gene: TRBJ2-5; d_gene: -
CDR3nt: TGCGCCAGCAGCAAACGGGAAGCCCCAGATACGCAGTATTTT; CDR3aa: CASSKREAPDTQYF; v_gene: TRBV5-1; abundance: -; j_gene: TRBJ2-3; d_gene: -
CDR3nt: TGTGCCAGCAGCTACGACAGGGAGTATGCAACTAATGAAAAACTGTTTTTT; CDR3aa: CASSYDREYATNEKLFF; v_gene: TRBV7-9; abundance: -; j_gene: TRBJ1-4; d_gene: TRBD1
CDR3nt: TGTGCCAGCTGCCCCAGTGTTCCGCTAGCCAAAAACATTCAGTACTTC; CDR3aa: CASCPSVPLAKNIQYF; v_gene: TRBV7-9; abundance: few; j_gene: TRBJ2-4; d_gene: -
CDR3nt: TGTGCCAGCATCCACAGGGAACGGGGTGAAAAACTGTTTTTT; CDR3aa: CASIHRERGEKLFF; v_gene: TRBV12-3/TRBV12-4; abundance: -; j_gene: TRBJ1-4; d_gene: -
CDR3nt: TGTGCCAGCAGTTTACTTTTTGCAGATACGCAGTATTTT; CDR3aa: CASSLLFADTQYF; v_gene: TRBV27; abundance: few; j_gene: TRBJ2-3; d_gene: -
CDR3nt: TGCGCCAGCAGCCAAGTGGTATCCCAGGGCTCTAATGAAAAACTGTTTTTT; CDR3aa: CASSQVVSQGSNEKLFF; v_gene: TRBV4-3; abundance: few; j_gene: TRBJ1-4; d_gene: -
CDR3nt: TGTGCCAGCAGAAATCCCCGGGACAGCACAGATACGCAGTATTTT; CDR3aa: CASRNPRDSTDTQYF; v_gene: TRBV5-4; abundance: once; j_gene: TRBJ2-3; d_gene: -
CDR3nt: TGCAGCGTTGTCAGGGTGGGGAATGAGCAGTTCTTC; CDR3aa: CSVVRVGNEQFF; v_gene: TRBV29-1; abundance: few; j_gene: TRBJ2-1; d_gene: -
CDR3nt: TGTGCCAGCAGTTTTAGCGGGGGCCGACAGTTCTTC; CDR3aa: CASSFSGGRQFF; v_gene: TRBV27; abundance: -; j_gene: TRBJ2-1; d_gene: TRBD2
CDR3nt: TGCGCCAGCAGTGTAGCGCCGACAAGCACAGATACGCAGTATTTT; CDR3aa: CASSVAPTSTDTQYF; v_gene: TRBV10-1; abundance: few; j_gene: TRBJ2-3; d_gene: -
CDR3nt: TGCAGTGCTAGGGCCGACAGGTTCAATGAGCAGTTCTTC; CDR3aa: CSARADRFNEQFF; v_gene: TRBV20-1; abundance: few; j_gene: TRBJ2-1; d_gene: -
CDR3nt: TGTGCCAGCAGCTTGACACAGGGGCCCCGCCTGGATACGCAGTATTTT; CDR3aa: CASSLTQGPRLDTQYF; v_gene: TRBV5-5; abundance: once; j_gene: TRBJ2-3; d_gene: TRBD1
CDR3nt: TGCAGTGCCAGACGGGGGCAAGATACGCAGTATTTT; CDR3aa: CSARRGQDTQYF; v_gene: TRBV20-1; abundance: -; j_gene: TRBJ2-3; d_gene: -
CDR3nt: TGCAGTGCAACCAACACCCACCGATTTTACAATGAGCAGTTCTTC; CDR3aa: CSATNTHRFYNEQFF; v_gene: TRBV20-1; abundance: -; j_gene: TRBJ2-1; d_gene: -
CDR3nt: TGCAGTGCTCCAGGACAGGGGGATTCACCCCTCCACTTT; CDR3aa: CSAPGQGDSPLHF; v_gene: TRBV20-1; abundance: -; j_gene: TRBJ1-6; d_gene: TRBD1
CDR3nt: TGTGCCAGCAGCCCGACAATCACTGGGGAAGAGACCCAGTACTTC; CDR3aa: CASSPTITGEETQYF; v_gene: TRBV9; abundance: -; j_gene: TRBJ2-5; d_gene: -
CDR3nt: TGTGCCAGCAGTTTTTCCTCAACCTACGAGCAGTACTTC; CDR3aa: CASSFSSTYEQYF; v_gene: TRBV28; abundance: -; j_gene: TRBJ2-7; d_gene: -
CDR3nt: TGTGCCAGCAGCTTCGGAGCTTCAACGAGTGGCTACACCTTC; CDR3aa: CASSFGASTSGYTF; v_gene: TRBV7-2; abundance: -; j_gene: TRBJ1-2; d_gene: -
CDR3nt: TGTGCCAGCAGAGGCGGGCGATTCAATGAGCAGTTCTTC; CDR3aa: CASRGGRFNEQFF; v_gene: TRBV6-2/TRBV6-3; abundance: -; j_gene: TRBJ2-1; d_gene: -
CDR3nt: TGTGCCAGCAGCCAGGGGGACAGAGAGGACGAGCAGTACTTC; CDR3aa: CASSQGDREDEQYF; v_gene: TRBV4-2; abundance: -; j_gene: TRBJ2-7; d_gene: TRBD1
CDR3nt: TGTGCCAGCAGACCTCGACAGGGGGGGAATTCACCCCTCCACTTT; CDR3aa: CASRPRQGGNSPLHF; v_gene: TRBV12-3/TRBV12-4; abundance: -; j_gene: TRBJ1-6; d_gene: TRBD1
CDR3nt: TGTGCCAGCAGCCCATTCTTCAGCACAGATACGCAGTATTTT; CDR3aa: CASSPFFSTDTQYF; v_gene: TRBV7-2; abundance: -; j_gene: TRBJ2-3; d_gene: -
CDR3nt: TGCAGCGTTGAAGATGCACAGGGCGAATATGGCTACACCTTC; CDR3aa: CSVEDAQGEYGYTF; v_gene: TRBV29-1; abundance: -; j_gene: TRBJ1-2; d_gene: -
CDR3nt: TGTGCCAGCAGTCCCCCTACGCAGATCGGGGGCTACAATGAGCAGTTCTTC; CDR3aa: CASSPPTQIGGYNEQFF; v_gene: TRBV28; abundance: -; j_gene: TRBJ2-1; d_gene: -
CDR3nt: TGTGCCAGCAGCTTAGCGCAGGGCAGCAACACTGAAGCTTTCTTT; CDR3aa: CASSLAQGSNTEAFF; v_gene: TRBV7-9; abundance: once; j_gene: TRBJ1-1; d_gene: -
CDR3nt: TGTGCCAGCAGTAGGAAAGGGCTCTCCTACGAGCAGTACTTC; CDR3aa: CASSRKGLSYEQYF; v_gene: TRBV2; abundance: few; j_gene: TRBJ2-7; d_gene: -
CDR3nt: TGTGCCAGCAGTCGCCCGGGACAGGGGGCCGATGGCTACACCTTC; CDR3aa: CASSRPGQGADGYTF; v_gene: TRBV27; abundance: -; j_gene: TRBJ1-2; d_gene: TRBD1
CDR3nt: TGTGCCAGCAGTACCACCGGGGGTCCTCTCAATGAGCAGTTCTTC; CDR3aa: CASSTTGGPLNEQFF; v_gene: TRBV6-6; abundance: -; j_gene: TRBJ2-1; d_gene: -
CDR3nt: TGCAGTGCTAGAGATGAGAGCGGGGGCACAGATACGCAGTATTTT; CDR3aa: CSARDESGGTDTQYF; v_gene: TRBV20-1; abundance: few; j_gene: TRBJ2-3; d_gene: TRBD2
CDR3nt: TGTGCCAGCAGCCAATTCCAGGGATACGAGCAGTACTTC; CDR3aa: CASSQFQGYEQYF; v_gene: TRBV28; abundance: few; j_gene: TRBJ2-7; d_gene: -
CDR3nt: TGTGCCAGCAGTCTCGGGGGACCGGGACACGAGCAGTTCTTC; CDR3aa: CASSLGGPGHEQFF; v_gene: TRBV12-3/TRBV12-4; abundance: -; j_gene: TRBJ2-1; d_gene: -
CDR3nt: TGTGCCAGCAGTGTTTGGGGAAGAAACACTGAAGCTTTCTTT; CDR3aa: CASSVWGRNTEAFF; v_gene: TRBV6-1; abundance: once; j_gene: TRBJ1-1; d_gene: -
CDR3nt: TGCAGTGCTAGAGATATGGGGGGGGGCTGGTCCGAGCAGTACTTC; CDR3aa: CSARDMGGGWSEQYF; v_gene: TRBV20-1; abundance: few; j_gene: TRBJ2-7; d_gene: -
CDR3nt: TGTGCCAGCACCGCGGTAGCGGGAGTATCCTACGAGCAGTACTTC; CDR3aa: CASTAVAGVSYEQYF; v_gene: TRBV6-2/TRBV6-3; abundance: -; j_gene: TRBJ2-7; d_gene: TRBD2
CDR3nt: TGCGCCAGCAGCCAAGATACCAGGTTATCCTACGAGCAGTACTTC; CDR3aa: CASSQDTRLSYEQYF; v_gene: TRBV4-1; abundance: -; j_gene: TRBJ2-7; d_gene: -
CDR3nt: TGTGCCACCAGTGATGGCGGACTAGCGGGGAAGAATGAGCAGTTCTTC; CDR3aa: CATSDGGLAGKNEQFF; v_gene: TRBV24-1; abundance: -; j_gene: TRBJ2-1; d_gene: TRBD2
CDR3nt: TGTGCCAGCAGCGCCATGGAAGCGGGGGGGCCATGGGAGCAGTTCTTC; CDR3aa: CASSAMEAGGPWEQFF; v_gene: TRBV7-9; abundance: -; j_gene: TRBJ2-1; d_gene: TRBD2
CDR3nt: TGTGCCAGCAGTTTACCAAGGGAGGGCCCCCACGATGAGCAGTTCTTC; CDR3aa: CASSLPREGPHDEQFF; v_gene: TRBV12-3/TRBV12-4; abundance: -; j_gene: TRBJ2-1; d_gene: TRBD2
CDR3nt: TGTGCCAGCAGTTTCCGAAGGACAGGGGGTACGACAGATACGCAGTATTTT; CDR3aa: CASSFRRTGGTTDTQYF; v_gene: TRBV6-5; abundance: few; j_gene: TRBJ2-3; d_gene: TRBD1
CDR3nt: TGCAGCGTTGAAGATCTTGGGATTAACCAAGAGACCCAGTACTTC; CDR3aa: CSVEDLGINQETQYF; v_gene: TRBV29-1; abundance: -; j_gene: TRBJ2-5; d_gene: -
CDR3nt: TGTGCCAGCGCTACGTGGGCAGATACGCAGTATTTT; CDR3aa: CASATWADTQYF; v_gene: TRBV11-1; abundance: -; j_gene: TRBJ2-3; d_gene: -